Listed below are T cell receptor beta chains from one sample, sequenced in a study of tumor T cells in aggressive B-cell lymphoma. The repertoire was sequenced with immunoSEQ multiplex PCR; TCRdb's copy has only in-frame clones and lacks some. Counted here are 3,000 to 3,500 clones, 85% occurring once; the ten biggest clones make up less than 5%. The material sequenced was tumor tissue. All receptors come from an adult with diffuse large B cell lymphoma. CDR3s include the opening cysteine and the closing phenylalanine or tryptophan. The D gene is left open where the match is weak. Part of the rows lack a size; the others show once, few, many or a class for expanded clones.

J gene	V gene	clone size	D gene	CDR3 DNA	CDR3 protein
TRBJ2-5	TRBV19	.	TRBD1	TGTGCCAGTAGTGGGACAGGGGGCGAAGAGACCCAGTACTTC	CASSGTGGEETQYF
TRBJ1-5	TRBV6-6	.	TRBD1	TGTGCCAGCTTGGACAGGGGCTATCAGCCCCAGCATTTT	CASLDRGYQPQHF
TRBJ1-1	TRBV6-1	.	.	TGTGCCAGCAGTGCACGGGTCTTGAACACTGAAGCTTTCTTT	CASSARVLNTEAFF
TRBJ2-2	TRBV15	.	.	TGTGCCACCAGCAGAGGTCAACAGAGCACCGGGGAGCTGTTTTTT	CATSRGQQSTGELFF
TRBJ1-5	TRBV19	.	.	TGTGCCAGTAGTATTTATCACGCGCCGAATCAGCCCCAGCATTTT	CASSIYHAPNQPQHF
TRBJ1-2	TRBV4-3	once	TRBD1	TGCGCCAGCAGCCAAGATCGGCAGGGGGGACTCGACTATGGCTACACCTTC	CASSQDRQGGLDYGYTF
TRBJ2-5	TRBV29-1	once	.	TGCAGCGTTGCCAGCGACCGTCAAGAGACCCAGTACTTC	CSVASDRQETQYF
TRBJ1-2	TRBV2	.	.	TGTGCCAGCAGTGAATTCGAGGAGGCGTACTATGGCTACACCTTC	CASSEFEEAYYGYTF
TRBJ2-1	TRBV11-1	few	TRBD1	TGTGCCAGCTCAGACCGGGACAGGGGGAACAATGAGCAGTTCTTC	CASSDRDRGNNEQFF
TRBJ1-5	TRBV30	.	TRBD1	TGTGCCTGGAAGAATGTGGACAGGTGCAATCAGCCCCAGCATTTT	CAWKNVDRCNQPQHF
TRBJ2-5	TRBV6-5	.	.	TGTGCCAGCAGTTACTCGCAGGTCCGTGCAGAGACCCAGTACTTC	CASSYSQVRAETQYF
TRBJ2-5	TRBV7-7	.	.	TGTGCCAGCAGCTTAGATGGCACCTCGACCCAGTACTTC	CASSLDGTSTQYF